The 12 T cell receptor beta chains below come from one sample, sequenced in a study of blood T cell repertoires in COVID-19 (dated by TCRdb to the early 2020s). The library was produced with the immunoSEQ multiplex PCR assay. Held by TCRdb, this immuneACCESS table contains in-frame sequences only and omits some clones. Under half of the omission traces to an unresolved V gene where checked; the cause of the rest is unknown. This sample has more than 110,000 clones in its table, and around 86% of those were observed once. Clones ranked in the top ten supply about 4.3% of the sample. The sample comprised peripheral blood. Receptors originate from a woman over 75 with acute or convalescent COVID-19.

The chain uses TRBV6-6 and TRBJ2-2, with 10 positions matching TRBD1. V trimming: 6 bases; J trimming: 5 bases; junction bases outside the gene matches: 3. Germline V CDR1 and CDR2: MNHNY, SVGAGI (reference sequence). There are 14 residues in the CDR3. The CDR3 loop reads CASRRQGATGELFF. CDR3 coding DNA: TGTGCCAGCAGACGACAGGGGGCTACCGGGGAGCTGTTTTTT.

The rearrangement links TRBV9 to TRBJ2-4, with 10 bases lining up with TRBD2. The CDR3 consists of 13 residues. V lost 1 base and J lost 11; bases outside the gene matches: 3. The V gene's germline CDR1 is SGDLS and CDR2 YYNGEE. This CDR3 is CASSVRTSGFQYF. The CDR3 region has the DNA TGTGCCAGCAGCGTAAGGACTAGCGGATTTCAGTACTTC.

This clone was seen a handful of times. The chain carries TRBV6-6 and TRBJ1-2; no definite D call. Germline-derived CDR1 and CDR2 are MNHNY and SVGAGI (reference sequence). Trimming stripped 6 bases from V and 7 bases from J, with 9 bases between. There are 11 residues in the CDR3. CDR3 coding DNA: TGTGCCAGCAGCCGCCTGAGTGGCTACACCTTC. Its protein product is CASSRLSGYTF.

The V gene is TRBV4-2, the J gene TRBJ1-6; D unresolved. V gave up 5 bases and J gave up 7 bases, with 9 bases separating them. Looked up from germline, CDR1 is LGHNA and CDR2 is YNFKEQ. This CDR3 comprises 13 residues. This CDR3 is CASSTGLNSPLHF. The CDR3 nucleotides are TGTGCCAGCAGCACGGGATTAAATTCACCCCTCCACTTT.

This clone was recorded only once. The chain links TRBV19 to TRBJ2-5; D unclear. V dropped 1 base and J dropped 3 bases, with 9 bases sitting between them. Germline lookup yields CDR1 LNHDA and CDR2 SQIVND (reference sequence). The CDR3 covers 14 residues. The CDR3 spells CASSIGAFEETQYF. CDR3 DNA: TGTGCCAGTAGTATAGGTGCGTTCGAAGAGACCCAGTACTTC. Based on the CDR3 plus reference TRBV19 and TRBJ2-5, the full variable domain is DGGITQSPKYLFRKEGQNVTLSCEQNLNHDAMYWYRQDPGQGLRLIYYSQIVNDFQKGDIAEGYSVSREKKESFPLTVTSAQKNPTAFYLCASSIGAFEETQYFGPGTRLLVL.

DNA for the CDR3: TGTGCCAGCAGTTTATCTGGACAGGGGTGGAATGGCTACACCTTC. This sequence encodes CASSLSGQGWNGYTF. The V call is TRBV27, the J call TRBJ1-2; 9 bases map to TRBD1. CDR3 length: 15 amino acids. V lost 0 bases, J lost 6 bases, and 5 bases stayed unmatched. Germline V CDR1 and CDR2: MNHEY, SMNVEV (reference sequence).

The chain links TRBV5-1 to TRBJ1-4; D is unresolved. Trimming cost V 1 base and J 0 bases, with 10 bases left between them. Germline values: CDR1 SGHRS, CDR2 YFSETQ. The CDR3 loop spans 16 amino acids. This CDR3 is CASSLRGGSTNEKLFF. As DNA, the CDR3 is TGCGCCAGCAGCTTGCGCGGAGGGTCAACTAATGAAAAACTGTTTTTT.

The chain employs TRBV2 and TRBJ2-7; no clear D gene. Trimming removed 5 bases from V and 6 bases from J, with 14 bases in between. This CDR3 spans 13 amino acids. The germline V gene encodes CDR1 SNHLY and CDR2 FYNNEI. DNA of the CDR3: TGTGCCAGCAGTCCGCGGTCCGGTCTCGAGCAGTACTTC. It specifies CASSPRSGLEQYF. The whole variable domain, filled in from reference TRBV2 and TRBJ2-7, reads EPEVTQTPSHQVTQMGQEVILRCVPISNHLYFYWYRQILGQKVEFLVSFYNNEISEKSEIFDDQFSVERPDGSNFTLKIRSTKLEDSAMYFCASSPRSGLEQYFGPGTRLTVT.

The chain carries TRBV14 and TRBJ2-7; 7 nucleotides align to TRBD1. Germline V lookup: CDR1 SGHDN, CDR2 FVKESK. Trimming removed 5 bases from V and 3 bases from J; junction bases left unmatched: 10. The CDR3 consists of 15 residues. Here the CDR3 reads CASSMRDRSIYEQYF. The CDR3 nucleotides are TGTGCCAGCAGCATGAGGGACAGATCGATCTACGAGCAGTACTTC.

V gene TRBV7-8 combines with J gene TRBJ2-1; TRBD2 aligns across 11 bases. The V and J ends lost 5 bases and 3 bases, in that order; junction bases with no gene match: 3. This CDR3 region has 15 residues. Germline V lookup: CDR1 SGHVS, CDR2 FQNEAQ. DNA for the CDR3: TGTGCCAGCAGCCCAACTAGCGGGGGCTACAATGAGCAGTTCTTC. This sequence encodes CASSPTSGGYNEQFF.

This chain's CDR3 is CASITQGTQPQHF. The CDR3 coding sequence is TGTGCCAGCATAACCCAGGGTACTCAGCCCCAGCATTTT. This chain joins TRBV28 and TRBJ1-5, with D possibly being TRBD1 (5 bases). This CDR3 comprises 13 residues. The V and J ends lost 7 bases and 6 bases respectively, with 13 bases between them. Germline lookup yields CDR1 MDHEN and CDR2 SYDVKM. The whole variable domain, remainder taken from reference TRBV28 and TRBJ1-5, is DVKVTQSSRYLVKRTGEKVFLECVQDMDHENMFWYRQDPGLGLRLIYFSYDVKMKEKGDIPEGYSVSREKKERFSLILESASTNQTSMYLCASITQGTQPQHFGDGTRLSIL.

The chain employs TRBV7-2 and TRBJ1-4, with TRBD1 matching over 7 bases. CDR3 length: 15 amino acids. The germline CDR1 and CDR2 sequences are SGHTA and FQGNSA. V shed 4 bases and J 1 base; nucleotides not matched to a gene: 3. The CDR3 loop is CASSSTGITNEKLFF. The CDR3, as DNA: TGTGCCAGCAGCTCGACAGGGATAACTAATGAAAAACTGTTTTTT. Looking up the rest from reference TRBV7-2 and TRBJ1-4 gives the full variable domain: GAGVSQSPSNKVTEKGKDVELRCDPISGHTALYWYRQSLGQGLEFLIYFQGNSAPDKSGLPSDRFSAERTGGSVSTLTIQRTQQEDSAVYLCASSSTGITNEKLFFGSGTQLSVL.